This TCR beta chain was observed in a study of glioma-infiltrating T cells after dendritic cell vaccination. General study points: Complete blood and tumor specimen sets were limited to few patients.

The table came from immunoSEQ multiplex PCR; TCRdb's copy has only in-frame clones and leaves some out. The top ten clones hold approximately 2.1% of a sample with approximately 90,000 clones, approximately 75% of them seen once. Time point noted: after dendritic cell vaccination, including at tumor progression/relapse. None of the glioblastoma patients had an isocitrate dehydrogenase mutation. PBMC were collected before vaccination, two weeks after the third vaccination, and at progression. Trimming removed 5 bases from V and 4 bases from J, with 8 bases in between. Germline CDR1 SGHVS, CDR2 FNYEAQ. CDR3 length equals 13 residues. Comments on this clone: The antigen is not known.

Sequencing used blood, obtained after dendritic cell vaccination. The sequence was collected from a human donor with glioblastoma. The chain combines TRBV7-6 with TRBJ2-2; TRBD2 is a possible D gene (6 bases). CDR3 sequence reads: CASSPGGTGELFF. DNA of the CDR3: TGTGCCAGCAGCCCCGGGGGCACCGGGGAGCTGTTTTTT.